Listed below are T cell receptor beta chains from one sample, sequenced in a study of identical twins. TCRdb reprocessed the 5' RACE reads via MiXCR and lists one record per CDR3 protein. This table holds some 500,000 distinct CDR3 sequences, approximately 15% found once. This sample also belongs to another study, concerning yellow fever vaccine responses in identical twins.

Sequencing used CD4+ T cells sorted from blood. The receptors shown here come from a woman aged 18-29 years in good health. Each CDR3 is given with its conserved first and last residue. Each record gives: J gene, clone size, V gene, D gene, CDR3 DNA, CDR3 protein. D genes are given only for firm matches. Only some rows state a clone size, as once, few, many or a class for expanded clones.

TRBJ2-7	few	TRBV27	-	TGTGCCAGCAGTTTACGGTACGGTGCCTACGAGCAGTACTTC	CASSLRYGAYEQYF
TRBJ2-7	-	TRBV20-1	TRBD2	TGCAGTGCTAGTGCCCCGCGTCGTTCGGGGGGTGGCGAGCAGTACTTC	CSASAPRRSGGGEQYF
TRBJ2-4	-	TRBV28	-	TGTGCCAGCAGTTCACCTTTTCTGGGGGCCAAAAACATTCAGTACTTC	CASSSPFLGAKNIQYF
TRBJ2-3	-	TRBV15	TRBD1	TGTGCCACCAGCCGGACAGGCAACCCATCCTATACGCAGTATTTT	CATSRTGNPSYTQYF
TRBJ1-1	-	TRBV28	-	TGTGCCAGCAGCACGATCCTCCCTACTGAAGCTTTCTTT	CASSTILPTEAFF
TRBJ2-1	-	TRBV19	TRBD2	TGTGCCAGTAGTGCCCCCAGCGGGGCCAGTTGGGGTGAGCAGTTCTTC	CASSAPSGASWGEQFF
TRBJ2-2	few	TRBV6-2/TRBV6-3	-	TGTGCCAGCAGCAAAGGACCGGGGGCGAACACCGGGGAGCTGTTTTTT	CASSKGPGANTGELFF
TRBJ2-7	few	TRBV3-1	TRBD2	TGTGCCAGCAGCCAATTGCGGGGGAGGGAGCAGTACTTC	CASSQLRGREQYF
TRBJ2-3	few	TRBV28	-	TGTGCCAGCGGAGAGACAGATACGCAGTATTTT	CASGETDTQYF
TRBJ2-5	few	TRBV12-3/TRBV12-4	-	TGTGCCAGCAGTTTAATGCGGATGGAGACCCAGTACTTC	CASSLMRMETQYF
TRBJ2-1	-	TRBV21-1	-	TGTGCCAGCAGCAAAGGGAGCGGGGGGTCCAATGAGCAGTTCTTC	CASSKGSGGSNEQFF
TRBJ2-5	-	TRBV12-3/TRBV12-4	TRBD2	TGTGCCAGCAGTATGGTTAGCGGGGGAGAGACCCAGTACTTC	CASSMVSGGETQYF
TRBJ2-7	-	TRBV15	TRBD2	TGTGCCACCAGCAGAGGTGGGGGGGTGTACGAGCAGTACTTC	CATSRGGGVYEQYF
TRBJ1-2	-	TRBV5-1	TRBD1	TGCGCCAGCAGCTTACAGGGGGCCGGATATGGCTACACCTTC	CASSLQGAGYGYTF
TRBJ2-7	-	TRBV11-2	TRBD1	TGTGCCAGCAGCTCCCGGACAGGGTCGTGGACCTACGAGCAGTACTTC	CASSSRTGSWTYEQYF
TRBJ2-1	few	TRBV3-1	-	TGTGCCAGCAGCCAAAACGCCAGGGCCAATGAGCAGTTCTTC	CASSQNARANEQFF
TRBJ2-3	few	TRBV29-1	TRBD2	TGCAGCGTGAAGGGACTAGCGGGAGGCACAGATACGCAGTATTTT	CSVKGLAGGTDTQYF
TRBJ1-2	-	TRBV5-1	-	TGCGCCAGCAGCTTGGAAGCGCTGGGGCTGGTAGCTAACTATGGCTACACCTTC	CASSLEALGLVANYGYTF
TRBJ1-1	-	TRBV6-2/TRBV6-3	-	TGTGCCAGTAAAAGCGCGGCCAGGACTGAAGCTTTCTTT	CASKSAARTEAFF
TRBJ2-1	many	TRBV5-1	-	TGCGCCAGCAGCTTGGCCGGGACATTCAATGAGCAGTTCTTC	CASSLAGTFNEQFF
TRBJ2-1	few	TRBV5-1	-	TGCGCCAGCAGCGAGGACCCCAGCTCCTACAATGAGCAGTTCTTC	CASSEDPSSYNEQFF
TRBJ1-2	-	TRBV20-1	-	TGCAGTGGCGGGGGGTCCACTAACTATGGCTACACCTTC	CSGGGSTNYGYTF
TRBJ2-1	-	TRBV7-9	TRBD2	TGTGCCAGCTTGGGGGGGTGGGAGGAAAACAATGAGCAGTTCTTC	CASLGGWEENNEQFF
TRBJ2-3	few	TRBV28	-	TGTGCCACGGCAGGGTGGACAGATACGCAGTATTTT	CATAGWTDTQYF
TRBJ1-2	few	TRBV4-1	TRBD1	TGCGCCAGCAGCCAAGGACCCGGGACAGCATATGGCTACACCTTC	CASSQGPGTAYGYTF
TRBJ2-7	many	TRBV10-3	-	TGTGCCATCAGTGAGTCCCTCTCCGGAGAGCCTAACGAGCAGTACTTC	CAISESLSGEPNEQYF
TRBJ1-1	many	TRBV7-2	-	TGTGCCAGCAGCAACGGACAGCCCACTGAAGCTTTCTTT	CASSNGQPTEAFF
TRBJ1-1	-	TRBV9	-	TGTGCCAGCAGCGTTCCAGGGAAGGACACTGAAGCTTTCTTT	CASSVPGKDTEAFF
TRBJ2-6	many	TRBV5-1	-	TGTGCCAGCAGTTTAGGGGGGGCTGGGGCCAACGTCCTGACTTTC	CASSLGGAGANVLTF
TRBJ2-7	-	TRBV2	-	TGTGCCAGCAGCCACCTCCCTGTGGGGTCCTACGAGCAGTACTTC	CASSHLPVGSYEQYF
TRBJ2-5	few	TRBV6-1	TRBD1	TGTGCCAGCAGTCCCGGGACAGGGGACTCCTACAGCGAGACCCAGTACTTC	CASSPGTGDSYSETQYF
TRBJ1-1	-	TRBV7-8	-	TGTGCCAGCAGCTTAGTGTCAGACAAGGAGGACACTGAAGCTTTCTTT	CASSLVSDKEDTEAFF
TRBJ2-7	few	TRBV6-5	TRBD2	TGTGCCAGCAGTTATCCGGGAGGCCAGTCCTACGAGCAGTACTTC	CASSYPGGQSYEQYF
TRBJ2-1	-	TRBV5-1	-	TGCGCCAGTGGGGCAGATCCCTACAATGAGCAGTTCTTC	CASGADPYNEQFF
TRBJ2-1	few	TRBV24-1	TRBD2	TGTGCCACCAGTGACCGGACTAGCTCGGGCAATGAGCAGTTCTTC	CATSDRTSSGNEQFF
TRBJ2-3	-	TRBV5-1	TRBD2	TGCGCCAGCAGCACCATTAGCGGGTTTATGGATACGCAGTATTTT	CASSTISGFMDTQYF
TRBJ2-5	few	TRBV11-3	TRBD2	TGTGCCAGCAGCTTAGGAGTGGGACTAGCGGGAGGGGAGACCCAGTACTTC	CASSLGVGLAGGETQYF
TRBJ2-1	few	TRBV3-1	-	TGTGCCAGCAGCCAAGCACCAGGGTACAATGAGCAGTTCTTC	CASSQAPGYNEQFF
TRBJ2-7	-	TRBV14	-	TGTGCCAGCAGCCAAGATACCGGACAGAACTCCTACGAGCAGTACTTC	CASSQDTGQNSYEQYF
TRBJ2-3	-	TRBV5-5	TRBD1	TGTGCCAGCAGCTCGAACAACAGGGGTCGCGAATATTTT	CASSSNNRGREYF
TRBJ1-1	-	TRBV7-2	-	TGTGCCAGCAGCCATGGGCGGGCGAACACTGAAGCTTTCTTT	CASSHGRANTEAFF
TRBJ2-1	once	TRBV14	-	TGTGCCAGCAGCCAAGACATAGGGAGTTACAATGAGCAGTTCTTC	CASSQDIGSYNEQFF
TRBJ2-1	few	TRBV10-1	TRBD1	TGCGCCAGTGGACAGGGGGGCATAAATGAGCAGTTCTTC	CASGQGGINEQFF
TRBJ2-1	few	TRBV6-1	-	TGTGCCAGCAGTATCATAAGCGGGCCTGGCTCCTACAATGAGCAGTTCTTC	CASSIISGPGSYNEQFF
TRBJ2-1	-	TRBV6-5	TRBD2	TGTGCCAGCAGTTACCGAATCGGACTAGCGGGTACCGTCAACAATGAGCAGTTCTTC	CASSYRIGLAGTVNNEQFF
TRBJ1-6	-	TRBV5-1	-	TGCGCCAGCAGCGTCGGAGAGAAGAATTCACCCCTCCACTTT	CASSVGEKNSPLHF
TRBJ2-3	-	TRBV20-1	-	TGCAGTGCTCTAACGGCGTTGGGCACAGATACGCAGTATTTT	CSALTALGTDTQYF
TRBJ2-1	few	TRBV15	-	TGTGCCACCAGCAGGAAGGACGCGAATGAGCAGTTCTTC	CATSRKDANEQFF
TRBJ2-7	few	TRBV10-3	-	TGTGCCATCAGAGACCGGCGGGGGCCCTCCTACGAGCAGTACTTC	CAIRDRRGPSYEQYF
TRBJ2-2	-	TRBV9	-	TGTGCCAGCAGCGCCCAAACTAGACCTTCAGGGACCGACACCGGGGAGCTGTTTTTT	CASSAQTRPSGTDTGELFF